Here is one T cell receptor (beta chain) with its context. The antigen is unknown. This table comes from immunoSEQ multiplex PCR, and its TCRdb copy is limited to in-frame clones, with some not included. This sample has about 60,000 clones, with approximately 91% found just once. The CDR3 is 16 residues long. Germline values: CDR1 SGHRS, CDR2 YFSETQ. V shed 3 bases and J 7 bases; nucleotides not matched to a gene: 11. The data are from a study of T cell repertoires in ileal Crohn's disease. Study as a whole: 30% to 40% were active smokers at surgery; median disease duration was roughly 8 years. Study-wide results and limits: Active smokers at surgery had more clonal expansions than non-smokers. Every patient over 26.8% clonality showed endoscopic recurrence. Sorted CD8 T cells held more high-frequency clones than CD4.

Time point specified: neoterminal ileum biopsy at postoperative endoscopy, about 6 months after surgery. What was sequenced was ileal tissue. The V gene is TRBV5-1, the J gene TRBJ2-5; 11 bases align to TRBD2. The TCR sequence derives from an adult with Crohn's disease. CDR3 bases: TGCGCCAGCAGCTCCCGAAAGACTAGCGGGGAGGTGACCCAGTACTTC. This sequence encodes CASSSRKTSGEVTQYF.